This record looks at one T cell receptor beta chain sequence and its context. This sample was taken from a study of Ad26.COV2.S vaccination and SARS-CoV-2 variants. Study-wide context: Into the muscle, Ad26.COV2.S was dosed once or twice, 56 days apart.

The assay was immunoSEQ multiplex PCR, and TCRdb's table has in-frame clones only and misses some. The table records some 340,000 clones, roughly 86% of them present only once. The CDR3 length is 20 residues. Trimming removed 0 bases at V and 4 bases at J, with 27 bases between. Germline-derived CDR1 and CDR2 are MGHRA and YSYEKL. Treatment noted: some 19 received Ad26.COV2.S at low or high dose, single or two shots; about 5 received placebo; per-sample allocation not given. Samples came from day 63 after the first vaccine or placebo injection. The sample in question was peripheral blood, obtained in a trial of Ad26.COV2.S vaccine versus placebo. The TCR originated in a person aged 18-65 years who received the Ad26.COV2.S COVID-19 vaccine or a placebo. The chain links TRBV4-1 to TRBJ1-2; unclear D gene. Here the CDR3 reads CASSQDTIGRADPSRYGYTF. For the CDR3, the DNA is TGCGCCAGCAGCCAAGATACGATTGGAAGGGCGGACCCCTCTCGCTATGGCTACACCTTC.